Sequencing of this TCR beta chain was carried out in a study of graft-versus-host responses after intestinal transplantation. Study summary: Multivisceral, liver-intestinal, or isolated intestinal transplants were given to recipients. Following induction with anti-thymocyte globulin, all recipients were given tacrolimus and steroids for about three years.

To note about this clone: The antigen is undetermined.

The assay was immunoSEQ multiplex PCR, and TCRdb's table has in-frame clones only and misses some. Found here are about 97,000 clones, roughly 92% of them singletons; the top ten hold about 0.07%. This sample comprised unstimulated CD8+ T cells sorted from spleen or lymph node cells, obtained before transplant. The sequence was collected from a human donor who was the organ donor for an intestinal transplant.

CDR3 nucleotides: TGCAGCGTTGAAGATTTAGCGGGGGGTCTCAATGAGCAGTTCTTC. Translating it yields CSVEDLAGGLNEQFF. The J gene is TRBJ2-1, the V gene TRBV29-1; TRBD2 matches at 10 bases. Germline CDR1 and CDR2: SQVTM and ANQGSEA. The CDR3 has 15 amino acids. J gave up 6 bases and V 0 bases, and 5 bases lay outside the gene matches.